The next 25 T cell receptor beta chains were all read from a single sample in a study of T cells in Graves' hyperthyroidism and ophthalmopathy. It was RNA transcripts that yielded the amplified TCR beta CDR3 regions. HTBI primers drove first-round RT-PCR of the TCR CDR3. Each CDR3 protein is one row after TCRdb ran MiXCR on the multiplex PCR reads. The repertoire holds 530,000 or so distinct CDR3 sequences, with about 43% as singletons. Sequencing was performed on peripheral blood or thyroid tissue (not recorded which). The receptor set was obtained from a young woman with Graves' hyperthyroidism.

The gene calls are TRBV7-9 and TRBJ1-2, with D possibly being TRBD1 (6 bases). The germline CDR1 and CDR2 sequences are SEHNR and FQNEAQ (reference sequence). V dropped 6 bases and J dropped 8 bases, with 22 bases sitting between them. The CDR3 sequence is 15 residues long. The CDR3 region is CASSATPRGPGGYTF. The CDR3 nucleotides read TGTGCCAGCAGTGCTACCCCTCGGGGGCCGGGAGGCTACACCTTC.

This clonotype was picked up many times. This sequence joins TRBV10-2 and TRBJ1-4, with D unresolved. The germline CDR1 and CDR2 sequences are WSHSY and SAAADI. The CDR3 is 11 amino acids. The V and J ends lost 2 bases and 5 bases respectively, with 0 bases between them. CDR3 coding DNA: TGCGCCAGCAGTGAGAATGAAAAACTGTTTTTT. Encoded protein: CASSENEKLFF.

This clonotype was picked up one time. J is TRBJ1-4 and V is TRBV24-1; D is undetermined. Trimming took off 3 bases at V and 3 bases at J, with 7 bases between the two ends. Per the germline V gene, CDR1 is KGHDR and CDR2 is SFDVKD. This CDR3 has 14 residues. CDR3 amino acids: CATSDVTANEKLFF. The CDR3 nucleotides are TGTGCCACCAGTGATGTGACGGCTAATGAAAAACTGTTTTTT.

The sample holds one count of this clonotype. A read error may explain this, as a much larger clone is one base away. The J gene is TRBJ2-7, the V gene TRBV6-6; D is possibly TRBD2 (6 bases). The CDR3 is 16 amino acids. Germline V gives CDR1 MNHNY, CDR2 SVGAGI (reference sequence). In nucleotides, the CDR3 is TGTGCCAGCAGTACGCGGGACTCCCGACGAGTATACGGGCAGTACTTC. Translated: CASSTRDSRRVYGQYF.

The V gene is TRBV2, the J gene TRBJ2-5; D gene ambiguous. Per the germline V gene, CDR1 is SNHLY and CDR2 is FYNNEI. The CDR3 is made up of 14 amino acids. With 10 bases removed from V and 5 bases from J, the gap between germline ends came to 20 bases. CDR3: CATKGSRSGETQYF. As DNA, the CDR3 is TGTGCCACCAAAGGGTCAAGGTCCGGGGAGACCCAGTACTTC.

Ten or more counts support this clonotype. The CDR3 protein is CASSQDLTRRAQYF. The CDR3, as DNA: TGCGCCAGCAGCCAAGATCTTACCCGGCGGGCCCAGTACTTC. This sequence joins TRBV4-1 and TRBJ2-5, with D possibly TRBD2 on 5 matching bases. Germline V CDR1 and CDR2: MGHRA, YSYEKL. Trimming took off 0 bases at V and 9 bases at J, with 14 bases between the two ends. The CDR3 is made up of 14 amino acids.

The chain uses TRBV27 and TRBJ1-6, with 7 bases that match TRBD1. The CDR3 extends over 17 amino acids. Trimming at V came to 3 bases and at J to 8 bases, leaving 13 bases not matched to a gene. Looked up from germline, CDR1 is MNHEY and CDR2 is SMNVEV (reference sequence). CDR3 DNA sequence: TGTGCCAGCAGTTTGGGCCACCCCGGGACAGCATATTCACCCCTCCACTTT. Its protein product is CASSLGHPGTAYSPLHF.

The chain recombines TRBV20-1 with TRBJ1-4, with D unresolved. Germline-derived CDR1 and CDR2 are DFQATT and SNEGSKA (reference sequence). V lost 5 bases and J 6 bases, leaving 19 bases between the germline ends. The CDR3 runs to 15 residues. CDR3 region: CSAPLRGEGDEKLFF. CDR3 coding DNA: TGCAGTGCTCCTTTGCGCGGGGAGGGTGATGAAAAACTGTTTTTT.

The gene calls are TRBV29-1 and TRBJ2-6; 7 bases align to TRBD2. The germline V gene has CDR1 SQVTM and CDR2 ANQGSEA. The V and J ends lost 3 bases and 0 bases, in that order; junction bases with no gene match: 5. The CDR3 spans 16 residues. The CDR3 DNA follows: TGCAGCGTTGAGGGAGGGAGGGGCTCTGGGGCCAACGTCCTGACTTTC. It specifies CSVEGGRGSGANVLTF.

In the case of this clonotype: A junction end diverges from the germline sequence, so it may reflect a read error. This chain joins TRBV9 and TRBJ2-7, with D perhaps TRBD1 (7 bases). This CDR3 is built from 15 residues. The germline V gene has CDR1 SGDLS and CDR2 YYNGEE. CDR3 coding DNA: TGCGCCAGCAGCCAGGCGGGACAGATCTCCTACGAGCAGTACTTC. It translates to CASSQAGQISYEQYF.

J is TRBJ1-2 and V is TRBV10-3; 7 bases are a match to TRBD1. This CDR3 region has 13 residues. V lost 6 bases, J lost 3 bases, and 4 bases stayed unmatched. The germline V gene has CDR1 ENHRY and CDR2 SYGVKD. The CDR3 spells CAISAQGYYGYTF. In DNA, the CDR3 is TGTGCCATCAGCGCACAGGGGTACTATGGCTACACCTTC.

The chain carries TRBV29-1 and TRBJ2-7; 9 nucleotides match TRBD2. This CDR3 has 13 residues. V gave up 1 base and J gave up 4 bases; unmatched junction bases: 2. CDR1 and CDR2 (germline): SQVTM, ANQGSEA. For the CDR3, the DNA is TGCAGCGTTGAAGGCGGGAGGGCTTACGAGCAGTACTTC. It specifies CSVEGGRAYEQYF.

A remark on this clonotype: One base away lies a much larger clone, so this may be a sequencing read error. The J gene is TRBJ2-7, the V gene TRBV12-3 or TRBV12-4; 14 bases are a match to TRBD2. The ends lost 6 bases at V and 4 bases at J; junction bases unmatched: 2. The CDR3 extends over 14 amino acids. The DNA for the CDR3 is TGTGCCAGCAGGGGGACTAGCGGGGGTTACGAGCAGTACTTC. Its translation is CASRGTSGGYEQYF.

The CDR3 DNA reads as TGTGCCAGCAGCTTAGACAGTACCGGGTACGAGCAGTACTTC. Translating gives CASSLDSTGYEQYF. The chain links TRBV7-2 to TRBJ2-7; D gene ambiguous. The CDR3 contains 14 residues. Per the germline V gene, CDR1 is SGHTA and CDR2 is FQGNSA. V dropped 1 base and J dropped 4 bases, with 11 bases sitting between them.

Points on this clonotype: Since a much larger clone is just one base distant, this may be a read error. V gene TRBV29-1 combines with J gene TRBJ1-2; no firm D call. CDR1 and CDR2 from the germline V gene are SQVTM and ANQGSEA. This CDR3 is built from 12 residues. CDR3 sequence (DNA): TGCAGCGTTGATGTTTCTAACCATGGCTACACCTTC. This codes for CSVDVSNHGYTF.

This clonotype was seen at least ten times. The chain links TRBV7-9 to TRBJ1-2; 11 nucleotides line up with TRBD1. The CDR3 runs 14 residues. In germline, CDR1 is SEHNR, CDR2 FQNEAQ (reference sequence). With 6 bases clipped from V and 4 bases from J, the junction kept 4 bases outside the gene matches. The CDR3 region has the DNA TGTGCCAGCAGATCCGGGACAGGGGGCTATGGCTACACCTTC. It encodes CASRSGTGGYGYTF.

V is TRBV10-3 and J is TRBJ1-6; D is ambiguous. Trimming removed 3 bases from V and 6 bases from J, with 9 bases in between. CDR1 and CDR2 (germline): ENHRY, SYGVKD. This CDR3 spans 14 amino acids. CDR3 region: CAISDRGINSPLHF. CDR3 DNA: TGTGCCATCAGTGACCGCGGGATTAATTCACCCCTCCACTTT.

This clonotype was counted many times. This chain connects TRBV7-9 to TRBJ1-4; no clear D gene. Germline loops: CDR1 SEHNR, CDR2 FQNEAQ (reference sequence). The CDR3 is 13 residues long. V lost 4 bases to trimming and J lost 3 bases, with 6 bases between them. DNA of the CDR3: TGTGCCAGCAGCTCGGCCCCTAATGAAAAACTGTTTTTT. Its protein is CASSSAPNEKLFF.

This clonotype was seen ten or more times. Here the CDR3 DNA reads TGCAGCGTTGTGAGTGGGCCGGGCGGCTCCTACGAGCAGTACTTC. The encoded protein is CSVVSGPGGSYEQYF. The gene calls are TRBV29-1 and TRBJ2-7; D not resolved. The CDR3 has 15 residues. Trimming left V 4 bases short and J 0 bases short, with 16 bases between. Per the germline V gene, CDR1 is SQVTM and CDR2 is ANQGSEA.

The chain recombines TRBV9 with TRBJ2-5; possible D gene TRBD1, 6 bases. Trimming took off 3 bases at V and 5 bases at J, with 8 bases between the two ends. This CDR3 region has 12 residues. CDR1 is SGDLS, CDR2 YYNGEE, per germline. The CDR3 protein is CASSGGHETQYF. The CDR3 DNA is TGTGCCAGCAGCGGGGGGCACGAGACCCAGTACTTC.

Ten or more counts support this clonotype. The J gene is TRBJ1-2, the V gene TRBV7-6; D uncertain. Trimming removed 0 bases at V and 6 bases at J, with 11 bases between. The CDR3 contains 14 residues. Germline assignment: CDR1 SGHVS and CDR2 FNYEAQ. The CDR3 nucleotides are TGTGCCAGCAGCTTAGCGCCGGGTCAGAATGGCTACACCTTC. This translates into CASSLAPGQNGYTF.

As for this clonotype: The junction and the germline gene differ at one end; a read error may be behind it. The chain employs TRBV7-2 and TRBJ2-7; D is unclear. CDR3 size: 13 residues. Germline assignment: CDR1 SGHTA and CDR2 FQGNSA. The CDR3 DNA sequence: TGTGCCAGCAACTTAGACGGTTACAATGAGCAGTACTTC. Translating it yields CASNLDGYNEQYF.

The J gene is TRBJ1-4, the V gene TRBV7-2; perhaps TRBD1 as D (6 bases). Trimming cost V 8 bases and J 4 bases, with 11 bases left between them. CDR3 length: 13 amino acids. Germline V gene lookup returns CDR1 SGHTA and CDR2 FQGNSA. The CDR3 region has the DNA TGTGCCAGCGGTAGGGGGAATAATGAAAAACTGTTTTTT. Translation gives CASGRGNNEKLFF.

About this clonotype: The junction does not match germline at one end; this may be a read error. The J gene is TRBJ1-2, the V gene TRBV7-2, with 9 nucleotides matching TRBD1. CDR3 length: 16 amino acids. Germline V gene sequence: CDR1 SGHTA, CDR2 FQGNSA. Here the CDR3 reads CASSQEGQGYSHGYTF. The CDR3 nucleotides read TGCGCCAGCAGCCAAGAGGGACAGGGATATTCGCATGGCTACACCTTC.

The sample holds many counts of this clonotype. The chain is built from TRBV2 and TRBJ1-6; the match to TRBD1 covers 7 bases. The trim removed 8 bases at V and 9 bases at J, leaving 13 bases unmatched. The CDR3 consists of 15 residues. From germline, CDR1 is SNHLY and CDR2 FYNNEI. CDR3 sequence reads: CASLSGTALGSPLHF. CDR3 nucleotide sequence: TGTGCCAGCCTTTCCGGGACAGCCCTCGGTTCACCCCTCCACTTT.